This T cell receptor beta chain was profiled in a study of blood T cell repertoires in COVID-19 (TCRdb year 2020). Describing the broader study: Samples covering the acute and convalescent phases of COVID-19 were provided by collaborators in the United States, Italy and Spain. Nearly every sample came with metadata listing a de-identified subject ID, COVID-19 status, age in years and sex. Where available, HLA class I and class II types were obtained from metadata supplied by the sample provider rather than from assay-based typing. The repertoires were released in a freely available public database meant as a resource for research on the immune response to SARS-CoV-2. The samples were drawn from the first 160 participants of the ongoing ImmuneRACE study and from over a thousand subjects provided by 6 global collaborators. Deeply sampled blood TCRbeta repertoires from subjects exposed to, actively infected with, or recovered from COVID-19 were included in the dataset. The material from the prospective study consisted of cDNA or gDNA derived from T cells, B-cell-depleted T cells, or PBMCs.

The immunoSEQ Assay, a bias-controlled multiplex PCR, was used to amplify TCRbeta CDR3 regions from genomic DNA. In the authors' own workflow: Within the assay, amplification of reference gene primers was used to estimate how many nucleated cells each sample contained. Sequence reads were collapsed and filtered to measure the absolute abundance of every unique TCRbeta CDR3 rearrangement. For each sample, productive Simpson clonality was calculated as the square root of Simpson's diversity index over productive rearrangements. Held by TCRdb, this immuneACCESS table contains in-frame sequences only and omits some clones. Under half of the omission traces to an unresolved V gene where checked; the cause of the rest is unknown. That table furnishes V, J and clone size, whereas the DNA furnished D and trimming. The sample data list 34,000 or so clones, and around 90% of these were observed just once. The ten largest clones add up to 1.5% to 2% of the sample.

V loses 5 bases at its end and J loses 1 base; junction bases beyond the gene matches: 5. The germline V gene (reference sequence) provides CDR1 SEHNR and CDR2 FQNEAQ. Taken from cysteine to phenylalanine, the CDR3 has 16 residues. The only DNA kept is the CDR3, 48 bases in frame from the first base. Paper-wide results and their limitations: The quantity of clinical and demographic metadata differed by source and by participant and was supplied without curation.

Notes on this clone: Its antigen is currently not known. No qualities accompany the bases; no much larger clone lies one base away.

Collaborating institutions collected whole blood in K2EDTA tubes following their own protocols. For TCRbeta analysis, collaborators shipped samples in one of three forms: frozen whole blood, isolated PBMCs, or DNA extracted from either of those sample types. Sequencing input: peripheral blood. The source is a man over 45 with active or convalescent COVID-19. The sequence joins TRBV7-9 to TRBJ2-1, and 10 junctional nucleotides match TRBD2. CDR3 protein: CASSTGLAASYNEQFF. The DNA sequence follows: TGTGCCAGCAGCACAGGACTAGCGGCTTCCTACAATGAGCAGTTCTTC.